This T cell receptor (beta chain) was sequenced for a study of cytomegalovirus exposure and HLA in healthy donors. In the study overall: Genetic ancestry analysis placed approximately 80% of the 300 to 500 donors that were genotyped in the Caucasian-associated cluster. Overall study results and limits: Other equally common chains were less clonally expanded than HLA-associated TCR beta chains, a later analysis showed. Common viral pathogens seemed to be connected with several of the most significant clusters, according to a later analysis.

Per the germline V gene, CDR1 is SGHRS and CDR2 is YFSETQ. The CDR3 extends over 16 amino acids. Trimming took 0 bases from V and 4 from J; bases not matched to a gene: 4. A remark on this clone: Its antigen is currently unknown.

The PCR ran on 60 Vbeta and 13 Jbeta primers. TCRdb's table, derived via immunoSEQ multiplex PCR, lists solely in-frame clones and lacks some. The sample table includes 20,000 to 25,000 clones. V usage is TRBV5-1 and J usage is TRBJ2-1, with 10 bases lining up with TRBD2. What was sequenced was PBMCs. The source of this sequence is a man aged 55 to 70 in good health and CMV-seropositive. The DNA for the CDR3 is TGCGCCAGCAGCTTGGCTAGCGGGAGATCATACAATGAGCAGTTCTTC. Its translation is CASSLASGRSYNEQFF.